This T cell receptor beta chain is from a study of T cells in women clearing cervical HPV infection. The table came from immunoSEQ multiplex PCR; TCRdb's copy has only in-frame clones and leaves some out. The table lists about 22,000 clones. CDR1 LNHDA and CDR2 SQIVND come from the germline V gene (reference sequence). CDR3 length: 14 amino acids. As concerns this clone: The sequenced fragment ends 3 residues before the CDR3 boundary, so the rest is inferred from the germline J gene.

J is TRBJ2-3 and V is TRBV19; tentatively, D is TRBD2 (5 bases). Sequencing used blood buffy coat. This receptor was identified in a woman between 18 and 70 years old with a cervical HPV16 infection that either progressed to CIN3+ or cleared (not recorded which). The DNA read from the CDR3 is TGTGCCAGTAGTATCTTTGCGGGTGGAGAGACG. This codes for CASSIFAGGET. The whole CDR3 sequence reads CASSIFAGGETQYF.